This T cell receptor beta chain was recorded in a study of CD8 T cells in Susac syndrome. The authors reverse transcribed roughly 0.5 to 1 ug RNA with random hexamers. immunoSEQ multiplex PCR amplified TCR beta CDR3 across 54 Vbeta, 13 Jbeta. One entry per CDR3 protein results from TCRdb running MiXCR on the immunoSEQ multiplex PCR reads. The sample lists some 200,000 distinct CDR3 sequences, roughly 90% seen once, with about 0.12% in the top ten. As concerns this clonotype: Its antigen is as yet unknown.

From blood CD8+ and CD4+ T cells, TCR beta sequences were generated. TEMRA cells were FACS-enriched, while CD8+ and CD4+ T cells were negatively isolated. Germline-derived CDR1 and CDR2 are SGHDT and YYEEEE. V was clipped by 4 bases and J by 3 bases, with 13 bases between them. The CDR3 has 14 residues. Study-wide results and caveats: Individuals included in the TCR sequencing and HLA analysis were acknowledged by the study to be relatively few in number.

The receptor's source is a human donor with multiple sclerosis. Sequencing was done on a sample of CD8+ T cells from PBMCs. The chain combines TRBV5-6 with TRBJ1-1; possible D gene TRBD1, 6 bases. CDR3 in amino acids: CASSPVTGDTEAFF. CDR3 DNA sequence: TGTGCCAGCAGCCCTGTGACAGGTGACACTGAAGCTTTCTTT.